This TCR beta chain was identified in a study of tumor-infiltrating lymphocytes in primary liver carcinoma. Study findings and constraints: Significantly larger top-250-clone fractions were found in tumors than in blood (p = 0.039). There were only about 7-25% of top clones found in all five tumor regions.

TCR beta cDNA was prepared out of around 460 ng total RNA by means of a constant-region primer. ARM-PCR, slightly modified, supplied the TCR beta libraries through three nested multiplex PCR rounds. A C-beta reverse primer and TRBV1-TRBV30 forward primers served in each of the first two PCR rounds, at about 10 cycles apiece. Each CDR3 protein gets one entry after TCRdb re-called the multiplex PCR reads with MiXCR. The sample holds some 120,000 distinct CDR3 sequences, 55% to 75% seen once. Comment on this clonotype: What it binds is unknown. Sequence at one end of the junction differs from germline and may be a read error.

From roughly 21-30 mg of unsorted bulk tissue, DNA and RNA were co-extracted together. Surgical resection served as treatment for the primary liver carcinoma of these patients. Germline V gene sequence: CDR1 SGHAT, CDR2 FQNNGV. This CDR3 is 15 amino acids long. The source is a woman aged 55-69 years with primary liver carcinoma and hepatitis B virus infection. The J gene is TRBJ2-7, the V gene TRBV11-2; no reliable D call. The sequenced sample consisted of liver tumor tissue from sampling region 3. As to subset: tumor region T3, left-lateral pole. This chain's CDR3 is CASSFNRRTSYEQYF. The CDR3 DNA reads as TGTGCCAGCAGCTTTAACCGGAGAACCTCCTACGAGCAGTATTTC.